A single sample gave rise to the 21 T cell receptor beta chains below, sequenced in a study of identifying expanded T cells in peripheral blood. The data were produced by immunoSEQ multiplex PCR, yet TCRdb's version contains in-frame clones alone and is incomplete. This sample yields around 100,000 clones, of which around nine tenths are seen a single time; 15% to 20% belongs to the top ten. The sequencing sample was made of blood. All receptors come from a person aged 18-70 years in good health.

The chain combines TRBV28 with TRBJ1-2; D is possibly TRBD1 (5 bases). This CDR3 comprises 14 residues. Germline V gene data show CDR1 as MDHEN and CDR2 as SYDVKM. Trimming removed 8 bases from V and 2 bases from J, with 15 bases in between. CDR3 sequence (DNA): TGTGCCAGCCGAAGCCCGGGACTCAACTATGGCTACACCTTC. This codes for CASRSPGLNYGYTF.

The chain joins TRBV19 to TRBJ1-2; no clear D gene. The CDR3 runs to 11 residues. Trimming removed 10 bases from V and 4 bases from J, with 10 bases in between. Germline V lookup: CDR1 LNHDA, CDR2 SQIVND (reference sequence). Here the CDR3 DNA reads TGTGCCACTTTATTCCGCTATGGCTACACCTTC. It translates to CATLFRYGYTF.

The V gene is TRBV2, the J gene TRBJ1-5, with D perhaps matching TRBD1 (5 bases). V lost 2 bases and J lost 1, with 15 bases in between. This CDR3 has 17 residues. Germline loops: CDR1 SNHLY, CDR2 FYNNEI. CDR3 coding DNA: TGTGCCAGCAGTGAATCAATTTGGGGACCAAGCAATCAGCCCCAGCATTTT. As protein: CASSESIWGPSNQPQHF.

The chain carries TRBV5-4 and TRBJ2-5; 7 bases match TRBD1. The CDR3 is 15 residues long. Germline V gives CDR1 SGHNT, CDR2 YYREEE (reference sequence). With 1 base clipped from V and 7 bases from J, the junction kept 10 bases outside the gene matches. This CDR3 reads CASSLLQGVRGTQYF. Written as DNA, the CDR3 is TGTGCCAGCAGCTTGCTTCAGGGGGTTAGGGGGACCCAGTACTTC.

This chain links TRBV7-9 with TRBJ2-7; possibly TRBD1 for D (6 bases). The CDR3 loop spans 13 amino acids. Trimming pared 1 base from V and 4 bases from J, leaving 8 bases between. In germline, CDR1 is SEHNR, CDR2 FQNEAQ (reference sequence). The CDR3 loop is CASSLGTEYEQYF. Written as DNA, the CDR3 is TGTGCCAGCAGCTTAGGGACAGAGTACGAGCAGTACTTC.

V usage is TRBV7-8 and J usage is TRBJ1-5; D possibly corresponds to TRBD1 (6 bases). V was shortened by 5 bases and J by 0 bases, with 11 bases between the two germline ends. Germline values: CDR1 SGHVS, CDR2 FQNEAQ. The CDR3 extends over 15 amino acids. The DNA for the CDR3 is TGTGCCAGCAGCCCCATGGGGGCTAGCAATCAGCCCCAGCATTTT. It is translated as CASSPMGASNQPQHF.

Comment on this clone: At one end, the junction sequence differs from germline, possibly due to a read error. The chain uses TRBV28 and TRBJ2-5; 12 bases are shared with TRBD1. The germline CDR1 and CDR2 sequences are MDHEN and SYDVKM. CDR3 size: 16 residues. CDR3 DNA: TGTGCCAGCAGCCCAGCTGGGACAGGGGGCGTCCAGGATCGCAACTTC. This codes for CASSPAGTGGVQDRNF.

This clone was observed a handful of times. The gene calls are TRBV5-1 and TRBJ2-1, with D possibly being TRBD1 or TRBD2 (5 bases each). The CDR3 consists of 15 residues. Germline assignment: CDR1 SGHRS and CDR2 YFSETQ. Trimming left V 3 bases short and J 0 bases short, with 10 bases between. CDR3 sequence: CASSSTGGSYNEQFF. Here the CDR3 DNA reads TGCGCCAGCAGCTCGACTGGGGGCTCCTACAATGAGCAGTTCTTC.

The chain links TRBV20-1 to TRBJ1-4; D gene ambiguous. Germline values: CDR1 DFQATT, CDR2 SNEGSKA (reference sequence). This CDR3 has 11 residues. The CDR3 DNA sequence: TGCGGGAGCTCGTTAAATGAAAAACTGTTTTTT. This sequence encodes CGSSLNEKLFF.

This chain links TRBV11-2 with TRBJ2-7; tentatively, D is TRBD1 or TRBD2 (5 bases each). CDR3 length: 14 residues. Germline values: CDR1 SGHAT, CDR2 FQNNGV. Trimming pared 3 bases from V and 8 bases from J, leaving 17 bases between. The CDR3 coding sequence is TGTGCCAGCAGCTTCGCTTGGGGGAAGGCCAAGCAGTACTTC. Protein product: CASSFAWGKAKQYF.

The V call is TRBV7-2, the J call TRBJ2-1; 8 nucleotides line up with TRBD2. In germline, CDR1 is SGHTA, CDR2 FQGNSA. This CDR3 is built from 14 residues. Trimming at V came to 5 bases and at J to 9 bases, leaving 9 bases not matched to a gene. CDR3 sequence (DNA): TGTGCCAGCAGCACCGTGTCCGGGGGGGGTGAGCAGTTCTTC. Its translation: CASSTVSGGGEQFF.

The chain combines TRBV19 with TRBJ1-5; D unresolved. Germline lookup yields CDR1 LNHDA and CDR2 SQIVND (reference sequence). Trimming removed 2 bases at V and 7 bases at J, with 9 bases between. The CDR3 covers 13 residues. In nucleotides, the CDR3 is TGTGCCAGTAGTATACGGGTAGGACAGCCCCAGCATTTT. Its protein is CASSIRVGQPQHF. Drawing the rest from reference TRBV19 and TRBJ1-5, the complete variable domain is DGGITQSPKYLFRKEGQNVTLSCEQNLNHDAMYWYRQDPGQGLRLIYYSQIVNDFQKGDIAEGYSVSREKKESFPLTVTSAQKNPTAFYLCASSIRVGQPQHFGDGTRLSIL.

This chain uses TRBV29-1 with TRBJ2-1; 9 nucleotides align to TRBD2. Unmatched junction bases numbered 8, after V lost 7 bases and J lost 4 bases. The CDR3 totals 14 residues. Germline values: CDR1 SQVTM, CDR2 ANQGSEA. CDR3 nucleotide sequence: TGCAGCGCGGGGCTGAGCGGGGGGTACAATGAGCAGTTCTTC. It specifies CSAGLSGGYNEQFF.

The chain recombines TRBV7-2 with TRBJ1-5; the D gene is possibly TRBD1 (6 bases). V was cut by 5 bases and J by 7 bases, with 15 bases left in between. Germline V CDR1 and CDR2: SGHTA, FQGNSA. The CDR3 is 14 amino acids. CDR3 nucleotide sequence: TGTGCCAGCAGCCTCGGGCGGGGGCAGCAGCCCCAGCATTTT. Translating it yields CASSLGRGQQPQHF.

This chain connects TRBV13 to TRBJ2-3; perhaps TRBD2 as D (5 bases). Germline assignment: CDR1 PRHDT and CDR2 FYEKMQ (reference sequence). V lost 6 bases and J lost 5, with 12 bases in between. This CDR3 spans 13 amino acids. CDR3 in DNA: TGTGCCAGCAGAGAGGGATACGGAGATACGCAGTATTTT. Its translation is CASREGYGDTQYF.

This clone was counted between two and nine times. This rearrangement joins TRBV10-3 to TRBJ2-7; perhaps TRBD2 as D (6 bases). V shed 8 bases and J shed 7 bases, with 15 bases lying between them. CDR1 and CDR2 (germline): ENHRY, SYGVKD. The CDR3 has 12 amino acids. CDR3 region: CAIGYGSGEQYF. The CDR3 region has the DNA TGTGCCATCGGGTACGGAAGCGGGGAGCAGTACTTC.

The chain employs TRBV27 and TRBJ1-2, with D possibly being TRBD1 (5 bases). This CDR3 contains 16 residues. Trimming took off 4 bases at V and 4 bases at J, with 19 bases between the two ends. Looked up from germline, CDR1 is MNHEY and CDR2 is SMNVEV (reference sequence). The CDR3 DNA sequence: TGTGCCAGCAGTTGGCGAAGACAGCCGGAATTCTATGGCTACACCTTC. Its protein product is CASSWRRQPEFYGYTF.

This rearrangement joins TRBV6-5 to TRBJ2-3; 10 bases line up with TRBD2. CDR3 length: 16 residues. The V gene's germline CDR1 is MNHEY and CDR2 SVGAGI. V dropped 0 bases and J dropped 6; count of bases not matched to a gene: 6. CDR3 region: CASSYSLAGAADTQYF. DNA for the CDR3: TGTGCCAGCAGTTACTCGCTAGCGGGGGCTGCCGATACGCAGTATTTT.

The chain is built from TRBV5-6 and TRBJ2-5, with 7 nucleotides matching TRBD1. The germline gives CDR1 SGHDT, CDR2 YYEEEE. Unmatched junction bases numbered 7, after V lost 2 bases and J lost 3 bases. The CDR3 sequence is 15 residues long. The CDR3 loop is CASSFLTDREETQYF. DNA of the CDR3: TGTGCCAGCAGCTTCCTGACCGACAGGGAAGAGACCCAGTACTTC.

The chain links TRBV4-3 to TRBJ1-4; D gene ambiguous. The V gene lost 0 bases and the J gene lost 8 bases, with 10 bases spanning the gap. Germline-derived CDR1 and CDR2 are LGHNA and YSLEER. This CDR3 region has 14 residues. The CDR3 DNA reads TGCGCCAGCAGCCAAGATCGGGTCCGGGAAAAACTGTTTTTT. Translation gives CASSQDRVREKLFF.

The chain uses TRBV4-3 and TRBJ2-7, with 8 bases lining up with TRBD1. J gave up 3 bases and V 1 base, and 8 bases lay outside the gene matches. The germline V gene has CDR1 LGHNA and CDR2 YSLEER. There are 16 residues in the CDR3. For the CDR3, the DNA is TGCGCCAGCAGCCAAGGGTTCACAGGGGGAAGCTACGAGCAGTACTTC. Encoded protein: CASSQGFTGGSYEQYF.